The entry that follows covers one T cell receptor beta chain sequence. Data came from immunoSEQ multiplex PCR; TCRdb stores just in-frame clones and leaves some out. The repertoire includes some 150,000 clones, approximately 81% of them detected once, and over 7.5% sits in the top ten. Each and every patient relapsed after autologous stem cell transplantation, and patients got differing brentuximab vedotin exposure. The germline V gene encodes CDR1 SGHDT and CDR2 YYEEEE. CDR3 length: 13 amino acids. V lost 4 bases to trimming and J lost 10 bases, with 15 bases between them. The sample belongs to a study of PD-1 blockade in classical Hodgkin lymphoma.

This receptor was identified in a human donor with classical Hodgkin lymphoma. The source material was peripheral blood mononuclear cells (PBMCs), sampled before the second cycle of nivolumab. This chain joins TRBV5-6 and TRBJ2-1; the D call may be TRBD1 or TRBD2 (5 bases each). The CDR3 is CASSGDLVREQFF. CDR3 coding DNA: TGTGCCAGCAGCGGGGACCTAGTTCGAGAGCAGTTCTTC.